This T cell receptor beta chain derives from a study of vaccination effects on CD4 cells after COVID-19. For the study at large: Median timing of post-vaccine samples was 72 days after the second dose.

Details on this clone: Its antigen is not known.

Overall study findings and caveats: Clones arising from infection and from vaccination showed marked clonal contraction late after vaccination.

The data were produced by immunoSEQ multiplex PCR, yet TCRdb's version contains in-frame clones alone and is incomplete. The sample contains roughly 63,000 clones, around 82% of which appear only once. ViraFEST used viral peptide pools to expand antigen-specific CD4+ T cells before sequencing. Following a roughly 9-day culture, CD4+ T cells were purified. The vaccine given was either BNT162b2 or mRNA-1273, in two doses. People in the vaccine group had not been infected with SARS-CoV-2 before, and their nucleocapsid antibodies were negative. Replacing half the medium with IL-2 medium was done on days 3 and 7. The sample was CD4+ T cells from PBMCs cultured with HCoV-OC43 spike peptides, taken after COVID-19 vaccination. Subset in this sample: HCoV-OC43 spike overlapping peptide pool stimulation. This TCR was sampled from a human donor who received a COVID-19 vaccine.

CDR3 bases: TGCGCCAGCAGCCCTACGATCTCAGGGGCTGGGCAGCCCCAGCATTTT. Protein sequence: CASSPTISGAGQPQHF. This rearrangement joins TRBV4-1 to TRBJ1-5, with D perhaps matching TRBD1 (6 bases). The CDR3 runs to 16 residues. The ends were cut back, 4 bases at V and 7 bases at J, with 20 bases in the middle. Germline values: CDR1 MGHRA, CDR2 YSYEKL.